This TCR beta chain was captured by sequencing in a study of cytomegalovirus exposure and HLA in healthy donors. Only in-frame clones appear in the TCRdb table, and some are missing; sequencing was by immunoSEQ multiplex PCR. This table holds approximately 100,000 clones, roughly 92% found once. Notes on this clone: The target antigen is unknown.

V was cut by 1 base and J by 7 bases, with 8 bases left in between. CDR1 SEHNR and CDR2 FQNEAQ come from the germline V gene (reference sequence). This CDR3 is 13 amino acids long. Findings of the study overall: Most TCR sequences proved rare, with some public TCRs found in many donors. With high specificity and sensitivity, the classifier reportedly diagnosed cytomegalovirus status.

Separate from the roughly 700-subject first cohort, the approximately 120-subject validation cohort was the one that the donors belonged to. Sequenced material: PBMCs. The rearrangement links TRBV7-9 to TRBJ1-5, with D tentatively TRBD1 (6 bases). The TCR sequence derives from a woman aged 30 to 39 in good health and CMV-seropositive. CDR3 in DNA: TGTGCCAGCAGCTTAGGGGGGCTGCAGCCCCAGCATTTT. As protein: CASSLGGLQPQHF.